This T cell receptor (beta chain) was captured by sequencing in a study of blood T cell repertoires in COVID-19. The repertoire was sequenced with immunoSEQ multiplex PCR; TCRdb's copy has only in-frame clones and lacks some. Of 65,000 to 75,000 clones listed, roughly 81% are singletons. CDR1 ENHRY and CDR2 SYGVKD come from the germline V gene. The V gene end was trimmed by 6 bases and the J gene end by 5 bases; junction bases not matched to a gene: 4. The CDR3 extends over 14 amino acids. The TCR comes from an elderly man with acute or convalescent COVID-19. J is TRBJ2-2 and V is TRBV10-3, with TRBD1 matching over 9 bases. Sequenced sample: peripheral blood. CDR3 region: CAIRGDRDTGELFF. CDR3 sequence (DNA): TGTGCCATCAGAGGGGACAGGGATACCGGGGAGCTGTTTTTT.